The rows below give T cell receptor beta chains drawn from one sample of a study of chemoradiotherapy in HPV16-positive cancers. The repertoire was sequenced with immunoSEQ multiplex PCR; TCRdb's copy has only in-frame clones and lacks some. The sample includes more than 10,000 clones, approximately 89% of them seen just once. The sample here was blood, taken from a patient who underwent chemoradiotherapy. Receptors originate from a human donor with HPV-associated anogenital cancer. Each CDR3 is given with its conserved first and last residue. Fields, in order: V gene, J gene, clone size, D gene, CDR3 protein, CDR3 DNA. The D gene is left open where the match is weak. Size is stated for part of the rows, as once, few or many counts, or as a class when the clone is expanded.

TRBV7-9,TRBJ1-1,-,-,CASSLSRENEAFF,TGTGCCAGCAGCTTATCCAGGGAAAATGAAGCTTTCTTT
TRBV18,TRBJ2-5,-,-,CASSPLEDLETQYF,TGTGCCAGCTCACCCCTCGAGGACTTGGAGACCCAGTACTTC
TRBV6-6,TRBJ1-3,-,-,CASSYSSRGGVTIYF,TGTGCCAGCAGTTACTCTTCCAGGGGTGGCGTCACCATATATTTT
TRBV29-1,TRBJ1-5,-,-,CSVQRSRGEPQHF,TGCAGCGTTCAAAGGAGCAGGGGAGAGCCCCAGCATTTT
TRBV27,TRBJ2-5,-,-,CASSHLGGETQYF,TGTGCCAGCAGTCACCTGGGGGGCGAGACCCAGTACTTC
TRBV10-3,TRBJ2-7,-,TRBD1,CAISGQGTYEQYF,TGTGCCATCAGTGGACAGGGGACCTACGAGCAGTACTTC
TRBV4-2,TRBJ2-7,-,-,CASSQDNRKNYEQYF,TGTGCCAGCAGCCAAGACAACAGGAAAAACTACGAGCAGTACTTC
TRBV6-5,TRBJ1-5,-,TRBD1,CASSKGQAAWQPQHF,TGTGCCAGCAGTAAAGGACAGGCGGCGTGGCAGCCCCAGCATTTT
TRBV11-2,TRBJ1-1,once,-,CASTPSRVANTEAFF,TGTGCCAGCACCCCCTCGAGGGTAGCGAACACTGAAGCTTTCTTT
TRBV5-5,TRBJ1-5,-,TRBD1,CASSSLTGDQPQHF,TGTGCCAGCAGCTCCCTGACAGGGGACCAGCCCCAGCATTTT
TRBV27,TRBJ2-1,-,-,CASTVGREQFF,TGTGCCAGCACCGTAGGCCGAGAGCAGTTCTTC
TRBV7-2,TRBJ2-7,-,TRBD2,CASSRTGVAGGYEQYF,TGTGCCAGCAGCCGAACGGGGGTAGCGGGAGGCTACGAGCAGTACTTC
TRBV6-6,TRBJ2-7,-,TRBD1,CASIRGQKYEQYF,TGTGCCAGCATCAGGGGACAGAAATACGAGCAGTACTTC
TRBV5-1,TRBJ2-1,-,-,CASSLAAGKTYNEQFF,TGCGCCAGCAGCTTGGCCGCCGGGAAAACCTACAATGAGCAGTTCTTC
TRBV6-4,TRBJ2-3,-,-,CASSDSRTERTDTQYF,TGTGCCAGCAGTGACTCAAGGACTGAACGCACAGATACGCAGTATTTT
TRBV15,TRBJ2-2,-,TRBD1,CATSRTGETGELFF,TGTGCCACCAGCAGGACAGGGGAGACCGGGGAGCTGTTTTTT
TRBV5-8,TRBJ1-5,-,-,CASSLTGNRLNQPQHF,TGTGCCAGCAGCTTGACGGGGAATCGGCTCAATCAGCCCCAGCATTTT
TRBV27,TRBJ1-2,-,TRBD1,CASSLSPRGQRYGYTF,TGTGCCAGCAGTTTATCCCCCAGGGGGCAGCGCTATGGCTACACCTTC
TRBV6-5,TRBJ2-7,-,-,CAISDVNYEQYF,TGTGCCATCAGTGATGTGAACTACGAGCAGTACTTC
TRBV7-2,TRBJ2-5,-,-,CASSTPWEDPEETQYF,TGTGCCAGCAGCACCCCCTGGGAGGACCCCGAAGAGACCCAGTACTTC
TRBV10-3,TRBJ2-7,-,-,CAISDSDVYEQYF,TGTGCCATCAGTGATTCCGATGTTTACGAGCAGTACTTC
TRBV7-2,TRBJ2-7,-,-,CASSSPDRIQYF,TGTGCCAGCAGCTCTCCTGACAGGATTCAGTACTTC
TRBV7-6,TRBJ1-1,-,-,CASSADLNTEAFF,TGTGCCAGCAGCGCCGATTTGAACACTGAAGCTTTCTTT
TRBV13,TRBJ2-3,-,-,CASSFWSGTDTQYF,TGTGCCAGCAGCTTTTGGAGTGGCACAGATACGCAGTATTTT
TRBV11-2,TRBJ1-2,-,-,CASSPGQTNYGYTF,TGTGCCAGCAGCCCGGGACAAACGAACTATGGCTACACCTTC
TRBV7-2,TRBJ2-3,-,-,CASSLAPGYRVDTQYF,TGTGCCAGCAGCTTAGCGCCCGGCTACAGAGTAGATACGCAGTATTTT
TRBV6-5,TRBJ1-6,once,-,CASSYGPRNGSPLHF,TGTGCCAGCAGTTACGGCCCGAGGAATGGTTCACCCCTCCACTTT
TRBV6-1,TRBJ1-1,-,-,CASSGSTGNTEAFF,TGTGCCAGCAGTGGCTCGACAGGGAACACTGAAGCTTTCTTT
TRBV28,TRBJ2-7,-,TRBD2,CASSLGGRAGEQYF,TGTGCCAGCAGTTTAGGCGGGAGGGCCGGCGAGCAGTACTTC
TRBV5-6,TRBJ2-2,-,-,CASSFLVGEANTGELFF,TGTGCCAGCAGCTTTTTGGTGGGGGAGGCGAACACCGGGGAGCTGTTTTTT
TRBV6-6,TRBJ1-2,-,-,CASSLDYGYTF,TGTGCCAGCAGTTTGGACTATGGCTACACCTTC
TRBV28,TRBJ1-2,once,-,CASSVHPLGRGRNGYTF,TGTGCCAGCAGTGTACATCCCCTTGGTAGGGGGAGGAATGGCTACACCTTC
TRBV10-1,TRBJ2-1,-,-,CASSESKGLSYNEQFF,TGCGCCAGCAGTGAGTCCAAGGGACTTTCCTACAATGAGCAGTTCTTC
TRBV11-2,TRBJ1-2,-,-,CASRKEFYGYTF,TGTGCCAGCAGGAAGGAATTCTATGGCTACACCTTC
TRBV28,TRBJ2-5,-,-,CASSLAGAGMETQYF,TGTGCCAGCAGTTTGGCAGGGGCCGGGATGGAGACCCAGTACTTC
TRBV11-2,TRBJ1-2,-,-,CASSLEGGKNYGYTF,TGTGCCAGCAGCTTAGAGGGGGGCAAGAACTATGGCTACACCTTC
TRBV7-3,TRBJ1-1,-,TRBD1,CASSLDRRMNTEAFF,TGTGCCAGCAGCTTGGACAGGCGAATGAACACTGAAGCTTTCTTT
TRBV28,TRBJ1-2,-,-,CASSTPRGLNYGYTF,TGTGCCAGCAGCACCCCCCGGGGCCTAAACTATGGCTACACCTTC
TRBV28,TRBJ2-2,-,TRBD1,CAIPHGAGGTGELFF,TGTGCCATCCCTCATGGGGCAGGGGGCACCGGGGAGCTGTTTTTT
TRBV19,TRBJ2-3,-,-,CASSMGYGLADTQYF,TGTGCCAGTAGTATGGGCTACGGTCTCGCAGATACGCAGTATTTT
TRBV6-6,TRBJ2-7,-,-,CASSYSHRSSYEQYF,TGTGCCAGCAGTTACTCCCACAGGAGCTCCTACGAGCAGTACTTC
TRBV14,TRBJ2-5,-,TRBD1,CASSQEGKRDRDPSQETQYF,TGTGCCAGCAGCCAAGAGGGTAAGAGGGACAGGGACCCTTCCCAAGAGACCCAGTACTTC
TRBV19,TRBJ2-5,-,TRBD1,CASSPDRVETQYF,TGTGCCAGTAGTCCCGACAGGGTCGAGACCCAGTACTTC
TRBV18,TRBJ1-1,-,-,CASCRATNTEAFF,TGTGCCAGCTGCAGAGCGACGAACACTGAAGCTTTCTTT
TRBV6-6,TRBJ2-1,-,-,CASSKTYNEQFF,TGTGCCAGCAGTAAGACCTACAATGAGCAGTTCTTC
TRBV7-9,TRBJ2-7,-,TRBD2,CASSPRTSGSVYEQYF,TGTGCCAGCAGCCCTCGGACTAGCGGGAGTGTCTACGAGCAGTACTTC
TRBV7-9,TRBJ2-7,-,-,CASSYRTPQDEQYF,TGTGCCAGCAGCTACCGGACCCCACAGGACGAGCAGTACTTC
TRBV4-2,TRBJ2-7,-,-,CASSQDLGGAAYEQYF,TGTGCCAGCAGCCAAGATCTCGGGGGAGCCGCCTACGAGCAGTACTTC
TRBV7-9,TRBJ2-3,-,TRBD2,CASSSRGGSGRTDTQYF,TGTGCCAGCAGCTCAAGGGGAGGGTCGGGGCGCACAGATACGCAGTATTTT
TRBV15,TRBJ1-1,-,-,CATSRDWQGPNTEAFF,TGTGCCACCAGCAGAGACTGGCAGGGACCGAACACTGAAGCTTTCTTT
TRBV19,TRBJ2-3,-,-,CTSSYKGVTTDTQYF,TGTACCAGTAGTTACAAGGGTGTCACGACAGATACGCAGTATTTT
TRBV19,TRBJ2-2,-,-,CASSILSPTGELFF,TGTGCCAGTAGTATACTCTCGCCGACCGGGGAGCTGTTTTTT
TRBV7-2,TRBJ2-2,once,-,CASSLSMGPTGELFF,TGTGCCAGCAGCTTATCGATGGGACCCACCGGGGAGCTGTTTTTT
TRBV7-3,TRBJ2-7,-,-,CASSSTPRGAGNYEQYF,TGTGCCAGCAGCTCTACGCCCAGGGGTGCAGGCAACTACGAGCAGTACTTC
TRBV6-5,TRBJ1-2,-,-,CASSPGGEGYTF,TGTGCCAGCAGCCCCGGGGGGGAGGGCTACACCTTC
TRBV7-9,TRBJ1-3,-,-,CASSSRHQGRPGNTIYF,TGCGCCAGCAGCTCAAGACACCAGGGAAGACCTGGAAACACCATATATTTT